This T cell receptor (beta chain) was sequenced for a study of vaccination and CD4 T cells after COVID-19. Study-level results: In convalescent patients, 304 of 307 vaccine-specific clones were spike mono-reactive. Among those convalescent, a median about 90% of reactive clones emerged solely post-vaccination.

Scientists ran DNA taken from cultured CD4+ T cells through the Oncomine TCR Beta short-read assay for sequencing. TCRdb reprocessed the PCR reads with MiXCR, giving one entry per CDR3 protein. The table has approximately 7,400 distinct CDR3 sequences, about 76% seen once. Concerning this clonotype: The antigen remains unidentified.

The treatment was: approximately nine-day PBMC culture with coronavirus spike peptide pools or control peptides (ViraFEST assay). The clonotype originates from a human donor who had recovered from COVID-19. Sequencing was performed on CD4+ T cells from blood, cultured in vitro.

This CDR3 is CASSSTPGLGDGAQYF. DNA for the CDR3: TGTGCCAGCAGTTCAACTCCGGGACTGGGCGACGGGGCCCAGTACTTC. V and J are TRBV28 and TRBJ2-5, with D perhaps TRBD2 (6 bases). V lost 4 bases, J lost 9 bases, and 24 bases lay in between. The CDR3 covers 16 residues. Germline-derived CDR1 and CDR2 are MDHEN and SYDVKM.